Each of the 29 T cell receptor beta chains below was sequenced from the same sample in a study of OX40 agonist ivuxolimab in advanced cancers. Sequencing used immunoSEQ multiplex PCR; TCRdb keeps in-frame clones, though not all of them. This table holds tens of thousands of clones, roughly 80% found once. The sequencing used CD4+ or CD8+ T cells sorted from blood, collected in a trial of the OX40 agonist ivuxolimab. The receptors were sampled from an adult with an advanced solid tumor such as melanoma, head and neck, liver or kidney cancer.

The chain uses TRBV6-4 and TRBJ2-2; 10 bases fit TRBD2. J lost 6 bases, V lost 2 bases, and 6 bases had no gene match. Germline V gene lookup returns CDR1 MRHNA and CDR2 SNTAGT. This CDR3 has 16 amino acids. The CDR3 protein is CASSDGSGRAPGELFF. CDR3 nucleotides: TGTGCCAGCAGTGACGGGAGCGGGAGGGCCCCCGGGGAGCTGTTTTTT.

The rearrangement joins TRBV29-1 to TRBJ2-7; D is possibly TRBD2 (6 bases). This CDR3 region has 12 residues. In germline, CDR1 is SQVTM, CDR2 ANQGSEA. V lost 7 bases and J 0 bases, leaving 10 bases between the germline ends. CDR3 loop: CSGQGGSYEQYF. The CDR3 DNA reads as TGCAGCGGGCAGGGAGGCTCCTACGAGCAGTACTTC.

The V gene is TRBV9, the J gene TRBJ1-2; D not certain. V was pared by 0 bases and J by 0 bases, with 9 bases between. The CDR3 extends over 15 amino acids. CDR1 and CDR2 (germline): SGDLS, YYNGEE. The CDR3 coding sequence is TGTGCCAGCAGCGTAGGGCAGACCCCTAACTATGGCTACACCTTC. Translating it yields CASSVGQTPNYGYTF. The full variable domain, its missing parts supplied by reference TRBV9 and TRBJ1-2, is DSGVTQTPKHLITATGQRVTLRCSPRSGDLSVYWYQQSLDQGLQFLIQYYNGEERAKGNILERFSAQQFPDLHSELNLSSLELGDSALYFCASSVGQTPNYGYTFGSGTRLTVV.

The chain couples TRBV5-6 to TRBJ2-1; unclear D gene. The V and J ends lost 1 base and 6 bases respectively, with 14 bases between them. This CDR3 is built from 15 residues. CDR1 is SGHDT and CDR2 is YYEEEE in the germline V gene. CDR3 sequence: CASSLYPSLINEQFF. The CDR3 DNA reads TGTGCCAGCAGCTTGTACCCCTCATTGATCAATGAGCAGTTCTTC.

This chain connects TRBV6-5 to TRBJ2-5; TRBD2 matches at 9 bases. The CDR3 is 14 residues long. The V gene's germline CDR1 is MNHEY and CDR2 SVGAGI. J gave up 11 bases and V 6 bases, and 13 bases lay outside the gene matches. The CDR3: CASRRGTSQKEQYF. The CDR3 DNA follows: TGTGCCAGCAGGAGGGGGACTAGCCAGAAAGAGCAGTACTTC.

The gene calls are TRBV19 and TRBJ2-5; possibly TRBD1 for D (6 bases). The V end lost 5 bases, the J end lost 2 bases, and 9 bases lay between the germline ends. Germline V lookup: CDR1 LNHDA, CDR2 SQIVND (reference sequence). The CDR3 covers 13 residues. The chain's CDR3 is CASSSQGQETQYF. CDR3 in DNA: TGTGCCAGTAGTTCGCAGGGGCAAGAGACCCAGTACTTC.

V is TRBV29-1 and J is TRBJ1-2; tentatively, D is TRBD1 (6 bases). Trimming removed 7 bases from V and 8 bases from J, with 23 bases in between. The CDR3 runs 14 residues. Per the germline V gene, CDR1 is SQVTM and CDR2 is ANQGSEA. In nucleotides, the CDR3 is TGCAGCGCCCCGGTAGGAGGGGGGATTGGCGGCTACACCTTC. It specifies CSAPVGGGIGGYTF.

This clone turned up a few times. The chain carries TRBV7-9 and TRBJ2-7; D possibly uses TRBD1 or TRBD2 (5 bases each). CDR3 length: 12 residues. Trimming removed 3 bases at V and 5 bases at J, with 8 bases between. In germline, CDR1 is SEHNR, CDR2 FQNEAQ (reference sequence). The CDR3 DNA sequence: TGTGCCAGCAGCTTGGTGGGGGACGAGCAGTACTTC. It encodes CASSLVGDEQYF.

The rearrangement uses TRBV11-2 and TRBJ2-7, with D perhaps TRBD2 (6 bases). Looked up from germline, CDR1 is SGHAT and CDR2 is FQNNGV. The CDR3 is 11 amino acids. Trimming left V 5 bases short and J 10 bases short, with 12 bases between. The CDR3: CASSRGEEQYF. CDR3 coding DNA: TGTGCCAGCAGCCGTGGGGAGGAACAGTACTTC. The full variable domain, rest sourced from reference TRBV11-2 and TRBJ2-7, is EAGVAQSPRYKIIEKRQSVAFWCNPISGHATLYWYQQILGQGPKLLIQFQNNGVVDDSQLPKDRFSAERLKGVDSTLKIQPAKLEDSAVYLCASSRGEEQYFGPGTRLTVT.

The rearrangement uses TRBV11-1 and TRBJ1-2; D unclear. The CDR3 is 14 residues long. Germline-derived CDR1 and CDR2 are SGHAT and FQDESV (reference sequence). Trimming took 5 bases from V and 4 from J, leaving 14 bases between them. The CDR3, as DNA: TGTGCCAGCAGCCCCGCGAGGGTGTCCTATGGCTACACCTTC. It specifies CASSPARVSYGYTF.

This clone appeared a single time. V usage is TRBV4-1 and J usage is TRBJ2-1, with 11 bases matching TRBD1. The germline V gene has CDR1 MGHRA and CDR2 YSYEKL. The CDR3 spans 16 residues. V lost 7 bases and J lost 4; bases outside the gene matches: 9. CDR3: CASNLAGTGGYNEQFF. DNA for the CDR3: TGCGCCAGCAACCTCGCAGGGACAGGGGGTTACAATGAGCAGTTCTTC.

This chain joins TRBV10-3 and TRBJ1-4; weak D call: TRBD1 (5 bases). CDR3 length equals 13 residues. V was trimmed by 7 bases and J by 2 bases, leaving 8 bases between them. CDR1 and CDR2 (germline): ENHRY, SYGVKD. The CDR3 region is CAINGGTNEKLFF. The CDR3 DNA is TGTGCCATCAACGGGGGGACTAATGAAAAACTGTTTTTT.

The chain joins TRBV10-3 to TRBJ1-1; possible D gene TRBD1, 6 bases. The CDR3 has 13 amino acids. Trimming cost V 8 bases and J 3 bases, with 13 bases left between them. Looked up from germline, CDR1 is ENHRY and CDR2 is SYGVKD. The CDR3 loop is CAIGPQGDTEAFF. CDR3 in DNA: TGTGCCATCGGACCACAGGGAGACACTGAAGCTTTCTTT.

V gene TRBV27 combines with J gene TRBJ2-5; possible D gene TRBD1, 5 bases. V gave up 3 bases and J gave up 5 bases, with 13 bases separating them. CDR1 and CDR2 (germline): MNHEY, SMNVEV (reference sequence). The CDR3 sequence is 14 residues long. The CDR3 coding sequence is TGTGCCAGCAGTTTCCGCAGGGAACGCGAGACCCAGTACTTC. Encoded protein: CASSFRRERETQYF.

The rearrangement uses TRBV27 and TRBJ1-6; 9 bases are a match to TRBD1. The trim removed 5 bases at V and 10 bases at J, leaving 12 bases unmatched. This CDR3 spans 16 amino acids. In germline, CDR1 is MNHEY, CDR2 SMNVEV (reference sequence). The CDR3 is CASSHPTGTGLSPLHF. DNA of the CDR3: TGTGCCAGCAGTCATCCGACCGGGACAGGGTTATCACCCCTCCACTTT.

This clone was counted a single time. This chain connects TRBV28 to TRBJ2-7; possibly TRBD2 for D (5 bases). V dropped 5 bases and J dropped 6 bases, with 14 bases sitting between them. This CDR3 region has 13 residues. The V gene's germline CDR1 is MDHEN and CDR2 SYDVKM. CDR3 loop: CASSSQDFGEQYF. Written as DNA, the CDR3 is TGTGCCAGCAGTAGCCAGGACTTTGGCGAGCAGTACTTC.

This sequence joins TRBV27 and TRBJ1-5; a weak D match, TRBD1 (5 bases). This CDR3 region has 19 residues. Trimming stripped 5 bases from V and 8 bases from J, with 31 bases between. Germline V lookup: CDR1 MNHEY, CDR2 SMNVEV (reference sequence). The CDR3 nucleotides read TGTGCCAGCAGTCCCGTCCGGACCTCTTGGGAGACAGCCGGAAAGCCCCAGCATTTT. Translating gives CASSPVRTSWETAGKPQHF.

The chain is built from TRBV18 and TRBJ2-5, with a tentative D call TRBD1 (7 bases). The CDR3 is 15 amino acids. Germline CDR1 KGHSH, CDR2 LQKENI. V was clipped by 5 bases and J by 1 base, with 14 bases between them. CDR3 loop: CASSATGRLQETQYF. As DNA, the CDR3 is TGTGCCAGCTCAGCGACAGGGAGGCTCCAAGAGACCCAGTACTTC.

V gene TRBV5-6 combines with J gene TRBJ2-7; D is ambiguous. V lost 4 bases and J 1 base, leaving 9 bases between the germline ends. This CDR3 comprises 13 residues. Germline values: CDR1 SGHDT, CDR2 YYEEEE. CDR3 in amino acids: CASSPPVSYEQYF. The CDR3 DNA follows: TGTGCCAGCAGCCCTCCCGTTTCCTACGAGCAGTACTTC.

V and J are TRBV7-9 and TRBJ1-1; D unresolved. Germline CDR1 and CDR2: SEHNR and FQNEAQ (reference sequence). The CDR3 totals 15 residues. V shed 2 bases and J shed 0 bases, with 10 bases lying between them. The CDR3 loop reads CASSLTPGVNTEAFF. The CDR3 DNA reads as TGTGCCAGCAGCTTAACCCCCGGAGTGAACACTGAAGCTTTCTTT.

The chain recombines TRBV6-4 with TRBJ1-3; 8 nucleotides agree with TRBD1. The V gene's germline CDR1 is MRHNA and CDR2 SNTAGT. With 5 bases clipped from V and 2 bases from J, the junction kept 8 bases outside the gene matches. This CDR3 region has 16 residues. The CDR3 region is CASSSTGADAGNTIYF. The CDR3 DNA reads TGTGCCAGCAGTTCGACAGGGGCGGACGCTGGAAACACCATATATTTT.

This clone occurred once. V is TRBV18 and J is TRBJ2-1; D uncertain. The CDR3 contains 15 residues. Trimming removed 6 bases at V and 0 bases at J, with 12 bases between. The V gene's germline CDR1 is KGHSH and CDR2 LQKENI. The CDR3 here is CASSTQASSYNEQFF. The CDR3 bases are TGTGCCAGCTCGACTCAGGCGAGCTCCTACAATGAGCAGTTCTTC. Drawing the rest from reference TRBV18 and TRBJ2-1, the complete variable domain is NAGVMQNPRHLVRRRGQEARLRCSPMKGHSHVYWYRQLPEEGLKFMVYLQKENIIDESGMPKERFSAEFPKEGPSILRIQQVVRGDSAAYFCASSTQASSYNEQFFGPGTRLTVL.

The chain is built from TRBV18 and TRBJ2-5; D possibly corresponds to TRBD1 (6 bases). Between the trimmed V and J ends, which lost 2 bases and 4 bases, there was a span of 11 bases. Germline assignment: CDR1 KGHSH and CDR2 LQKENI. The CDR3 has 14 residues. The CDR3 DNA reads as TGTGCCAGCTCACCAGGGTTAGGGGGAGAGACCCAGTACTTC. As protein: CASSPGLGGETQYF.

This clone occurred once. This chain connects TRBV6-6 to TRBJ1-2; 7 nucleotides line up with TRBD1. The V and J ends lost 8 bases and 2 bases, in that order; junction bases with no gene match: 2. CDR3 length equals 12 residues. CDR1 MNHNY and CDR2 SVGAGI come from the germline V gene (reference sequence). The CDR3 reads CASLQGNYGYTF. In nucleotides, the CDR3 is TGTGCCAGCCTACAGGGGAACTATGGCTACACCTTC.

The gene calls are TRBV15 and TRBJ1-5; weak D call: TRBD1 (6 bases). The germline CDR1 and CDR2 sequences are LNHNV and YYDKDF (reference sequence). Trimming took off 0 bases at V and 1 base at J, with 7 bases between the two ends. The CDR3 is made up of 15 amino acids. CDR3 protein: CATSRDDRSNQPQHF. CDR3 nucleotide sequence: TGTGCCACCAGCAGAGATGACAGGAGCAATCAGCCCCAGCATTTT.

The V gene is TRBV19, the J gene TRBJ1-2; no reliable D call. Trimming cost V 3 bases and J 3 bases, with 11 bases left between them. This CDR3 has 14 residues. From germline, CDR1 is LNHDA and CDR2 SQIVND (reference sequence). The CDR3: CASSIRGRDYGYTF. The CDR3 DNA reads TGTGCCAGTAGTATTCGCGGCCGGGACTATGGCTACACCTTC.

The genes are TRBV5-4 and TRBJ1-1; D gene unclear. The CDR3 totals 15 residues. V lost 2 bases to trimming and J lost 1 base, with 12 bases between them. Per the germline V gene, CDR1 is SGHNT and CDR2 is YYREEE (reference sequence). DNA for the CDR3: TGTGCCAGCAGCTTATGGGGTAGAAGGAACACTGAAGCTTTCTTT. The encoded protein is CASSLWGRRNTEAFF.

V and J are TRBV18 and TRBJ2-3; D is possibly TRBD1 (6 bases). Germline V gene lookup returns CDR1 KGHSH and CDR2 LQKENI. CDR3 size: 18 residues. V gave up 4 bases and J gave up 6 bases, with 26 bases separating them. The DNA for the CDR3 is TGTGCCAGCTCACACAAGTACATACAGGGACCTCACATTGATACGCAGTATTTT. It yields the protein CASSHKYIQGPHIDTQYF.

The rearrangement joins TRBV6-5 to TRBJ2-1; TRBD1 matches at 8 bases. Germline V CDR1 and CDR2: MNHEY, SVGAGI. CDR3 length equals 14 residues. Losses at the gene ends were 6 bases for V and 4 bases for J; bases not matched to a gene: 5. DNA for the CDR3: TGTGCCAGCAGCCGGGACAGGCTATACAATGAGCAGTTCTTC. This gives the protein CASSRDRLYNEQFF.